The 21 T cell receptor beta chains given below trace back to one sample, sequenced in a study of T cells after yellow fever vaccination. TCRdb passed the 5' RACE reads through MiXCR, listing each CDR3 protein once. The table records hundreds of thousands of distinct CDR3 sequences, roughly 4% of them present only once. The source was PBMCs, collected on the day of the yellow fever booster vaccination. The receptors were sampled from a young man who received the YFV17D yellow fever vaccine.

Ten or more counts support this clonotype. This rearrangement joins TRBV4-3 to TRBJ2-3; 7 nucleotides match TRBD2. Per germline, CDR1 LGHNA and CDR2 YSLEER. Trimming removed 5 bases from V and 4 bases from J; junction bases left unmatched: 6. This CDR3 spans 14 amino acids. The CDR3 region is CASSKGRGPDTQYF. CDR3 DNA: TGCGCCAGCAGCAAAGGGAGGGGTCCAGATACGCAGTATTTT.

The CDR3 loop is CASSFGGEAYEQYV. In nucleotides, the CDR3 is TGTGCCAGCAGCTTTGGGGGGGAAGCCTACGAGCAGTACGTC. This chain uses TRBV13 with TRBJ2-7; 7 positions match TRBD2. The CDR3 runs to 14 residues. V shed 3 bases, J shed 2 bases, and the junction held 4 bases outside the gene matches. In germline, CDR1 is PRHDT, CDR2 FYEKMQ (reference sequence).

This clonotype has a handful of counts. This chain links TRBV3-1 with TRBJ2-1, with 16 positions matching TRBD2. CDR3 length: 17 residues. Germline CDR1 and CDR2: LGHDT and YNNKEL (reference sequence). Losses at the gene ends were 0 bases for V and 7 bases for J; bases not matched to a gene: 3. The CDR3 reads CASSQEGTSGGENEQFF. Here the CDR3 DNA reads TGTGCCAGCAGCCAAGAAGGGACTAGCGGGGGGGAAAATGAGCAGTTCTTC.

This clonotype appeared a few times. This chain connects TRBV10-2 to TRBJ2-1; D perhaps matches TRBD2 (6 bases). V shed 3 bases and J shed 4 bases, with 13 bases lying between them. Germline CDR1 is WSHSY and CDR2 is SAAADI. The CDR3 totals 15 residues. CDR3 nucleotide sequence: TGCGCCAGCAGTGATGGTTGGGGGGATTACAATGAGCAGTTCTTC. Residues: CASSDGWGDYNEQFF.

This clonotype was recorded many times. This sequence joins TRBV10-1 and TRBJ2-5; possible D gene TRBD2, 5 bases. The CDR3 totals 13 residues. Germline CDR1 reads WNHNN; CDR2 reads SYGVQD (reference sequence). The V gene lost 4 bases and the J gene lost 1 base, with 7 bases spanning the gap. The CDR3 DNA is TGCGCCAGCAGTGGGGAGAGCCAAGAGACCCAGTACTTC. This encodes CASSGESQETQYF.

The chain links TRBV7-9 to TRBJ2-5; the D gene is possibly TRBD2 (6 bases). This CDR3 is built from 14 residues. Germline V gene sequence: CDR1 SEHNR, CDR2 FQNEAQ (reference sequence). V gave up 4 bases and J gave up 0 bases, with 9 bases separating them. The CDR3 DNA is TGTGCCAGCAGCTGGCTAGCGAACCAAGAGACCCAGTACTTC. Translation: CASSWLANQETQYF.

In its sample, this clonotype was seen many times. The gene calls are TRBV2 and TRBJ1-2, with 11 bases that match TRBD1. V dropped 7 bases and J dropped 4; count of bases not matched to a gene: 5. This CDR3 contains 14 residues. Germline CDR1 is SNHLY and CDR2 is FYNNEI. This CDR3 reads CASTAGTGGYGYTF. CDR3 nucleotide sequence: TGTGCCAGCACGGCGGGGACAGGGGGCTATGGCTACACCTTC.

This clonotype came up many times. V gene TRBV6-6 combines with J gene TRBJ1-5; D not resolved. Germline V CDR1 and CDR2: MNHNY, SVGAGI (reference sequence). The CDR3 is made up of 12 amino acids. V dropped 2 bases and J dropped 4 bases, with 3 bases sitting between them. CDR3 in DNA: TGTGCCAGCAGTTACCTTAATCAGCCCCAGCATTTT. Translation gives CASSYLNQPQHF.

Many counts were recorded for this clonotype. The chain carries TRBV5-1 and TRBJ2-3, with 11 bases lining up with TRBD2. Germline V CDR1 and CDR2: SGHRS, YFSETQ. V was pared by 0 bases and J by 1 base, with 7 bases of the junction left unmatched. This CDR3 has 18 residues. In DNA form, the CDR3 reads TGCGCCAGCAGCTTGGCCCTAGCGGGGGGTCCTGGCACAGATACGCAGTATTTT. Amino acid sequence: CASSLALAGGPGTDTQYF.

This clonotype was counted a few times. This sequence joins TRBV11-3 and TRBJ2-5; 11 positions agree with TRBD2. Germline V lookup: CDR1 SGHNT, CDR2 YENEEA. J lost 1 base, V lost 5 bases, and 9 bases had no gene match. The CDR3 consists of 17 residues. The DNA of the CDR3 is TGTGCCAGCAGCAATACTGACGGGACTAGCGGCCAAGAGACCCAGTACTTC. It specifies CASSNTDGTSGQETQYF.

In this sample, this clonotype turned up many times. This chain uses TRBV5-1 with TRBJ2-3; D is unclear. The CDR3 is 13 residues long. Germline V CDR1 and CDR2: SGHRS, YFSETQ. V was shortened by 9 bases and J by 1 base, with 12 bases between the two germline ends. The CDR3: CATRRLGTDTQYF. The CDR3 DNA reads TGCGCCACAAGGCGGCTAGGCACAGATACGCAGTATTTT.

This clonotype was recorded many times. V and J are TRBV24-1 and TRBJ2-6, with 10 bases aligning to TRBD1. Germline CDR1 is KGHDR and CDR2 is SFDVKD. The V gene end was trimmed by 5 bases and the J gene end by 2 bases; junction bases not matched to a gene: 8. This CDR3 is 18 amino acids long. The CDR3 coding sequence is TGTGCCACCAGTGGAGCCAGGGACAGGGGTGCTGGGGCCAACGTCCTGACTTTC. Its protein product is CATSGARDRGAGANVLTF.

This clonotype was observed many times. V usage is TRBV4-1 and J usage is TRBJ1-1; D is unresolved. The CDR3 consists of 15 residues. The germline gives CDR1 MGHRA, CDR2 YSYEKL. Trimming stripped 1 base from V and 0 bases from J, with 9 bases between. The CDR3 spells CASSQVAGLNTEAFF. The CDR3 DNA is TGCGCCAGCAGCCAAGTTGCAGGCCTGAACACTGAAGCTTTCTTT.

This clonotype came up many times. This chain connects TRBV12-3 or TRBV12-4 to TRBJ2-5; D possibly corresponds to TRBD2 (5 bases). Trimming pared 8 bases from V and 1 base from J, leaving 8 bases between. The CDR3 covers 12 residues. DNA of the CDR3: TGTGCCAGCGCGGACTCCCAAGAGACCCAGTACTTC. Its protein is CASADSQETQYF.

The V call is TRBV4-2, the J call TRBJ1-6; D gene unclear. The CDR3 has 14 residues. CDR1 and CDR2 (germline): LGHNA, YNFKEQ. V was pared by 0 bases and J by 7 bases, with 7 bases between. The CDR3 bases are TGTGCCAGCAGCCAAGATCTCACAAATTCACCCCTCCACTTT. Translating gives CASSQDLTNSPLHF.

In this sample, this clonotype turned up a few times. The chain joins TRBV5-1 to TRBJ2-1, with 9 positions matching TRBD1. Germline V CDR1 and CDR2: SGHRS, YFSETQ. The CDR3 sequence is 15 residues long. V was pared by 4 bases and J by 10 bases, with 12 bases of the junction left unmatched. CDR3 coding DNA: TGCGCCAGCAGCAGCTGGGACAGGGCATTCCTAGAGCAGTTCTTC. Its protein product is CASSSWDRAFLEQFF.

As regards this clonotype: A much bigger clone sits one base away, suggesting this may be a read error. This CDR3 reads CASSFETSVSDTQYF. The CDR3 DNA reads as TGCGCCAGCAGCTTTGAGACGTCAGTGTCAGATACGCAGTATTTT. The chain links TRBV5-1 to TRBJ2-3; D not certain. The CDR3 covers 15 residues. V was clipped by 2 bases and J by 4 bases, with 14 bases between them. Germline values: CDR1 SGHRS, CDR2 YFSETQ.

This clonotype was seen at least ten times. The rearrangement links TRBV24-1 to TRBJ2-3; 12 nucleotides agree with TRBD2. Unmatched junction bases numbered 7, after V lost 3 bases and J lost 4 bases. CDR3 length equals 17 residues. The germline CDR1 and CDR2 sequences are KGHDR and SFDVKD. The CDR3 loop is CATSDPLGLAGADTQYF. The CDR3 bases are TGTGCCACCAGTGATCCGTTGGGACTAGCGGGCGCAGATACGCAGTATTTT.

This clonotype was seen ten or more times. The chain has TRBV6-5 and TRBJ2-1, with 11 positions matching TRBD2. V was pared by 0 bases and J by 5 bases, with 3 bases of the junction left unmatched. CDR3 length: 16 residues. CDR1 is MNHEY and CDR2 is SVGAGI in the germline V gene. CDR3 residues: CASSYSASGGNNEQFF. The DNA of the CDR3 is TGTGCCAGCAGTTACTCGGCTAGCGGGGGGAACAATGAGCAGTTCTTC.

This clonotype has at least ten counts. The CDR3 protein is CASSFDRGQQPQHF. The CDR3, as DNA: TGTGCCAGCAGCTTCGACAGGGGACAACAGCCCCAGCATTTT. The chain links TRBV7-2 to TRBJ1-5; 8 bases fit TRBD1. After removal of 3 bases from V and 7 bases from J, the junction contained 5 bases not matched to a gene. The CDR3 has 14 amino acids. Per germline, CDR1 SGHTA and CDR2 FQGNSA.

The table lists this clonotype with many counts. The rearrangement uses TRBV7-9 and TRBJ1-1; TRBD1 matches at 8 bases. The CDR3 contains 15 residues. Looked up from germline, CDR1 is SEHNR and CDR2 is FQNEAQ (reference sequence). V gave up 5 bases and J gave up 1 base; unmatched junction bases: 6. The CDR3 nucleotides read TGTGCCAGCAGCCAAGAACAGGGGGAGAACACTGAAGCTTTCTTT. It translates to CASSQEQGENTEAFF.